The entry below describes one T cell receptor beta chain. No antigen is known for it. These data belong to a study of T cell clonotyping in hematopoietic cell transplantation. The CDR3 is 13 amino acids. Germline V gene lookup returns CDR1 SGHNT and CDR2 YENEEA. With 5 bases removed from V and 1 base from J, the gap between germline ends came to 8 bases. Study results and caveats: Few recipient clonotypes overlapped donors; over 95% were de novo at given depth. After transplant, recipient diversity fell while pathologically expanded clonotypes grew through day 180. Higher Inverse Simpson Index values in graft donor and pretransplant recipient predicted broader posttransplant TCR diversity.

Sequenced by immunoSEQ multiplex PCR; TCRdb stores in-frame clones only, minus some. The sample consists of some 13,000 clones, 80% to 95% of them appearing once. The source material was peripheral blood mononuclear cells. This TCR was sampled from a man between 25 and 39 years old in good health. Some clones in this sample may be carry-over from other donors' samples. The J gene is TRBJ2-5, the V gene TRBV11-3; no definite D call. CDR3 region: CASSTDTQETQYF. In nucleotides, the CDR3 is TGTGCCAGCAGCACAGACACCCAAGAGACCCAGTACTTC.